The 16 T cell receptor beta chains below come from one sample, sequenced in a study of OX40 agonist ivuxolimab in advanced cancers. The library was generated by the immunoSEQ multiplex PCR assay. Held by TCRdb, this immuneACCESS table contains in-frame sequences only and omits some clones. Under half of the omission traces to an unresolved V gene where checked; the cause of the rest is unknown. This sample lists around 83,000 clones; 75% to 95% were detected once. Clones ranked in the top ten supply under 3% of the sample. Source: CD4+ or CD8+ T cells sorted from blood, taken in a trial of the OX40 agonist ivuxolimab. Receptors originate from an adult with an advanced solid tumor such as melanoma, head and neck, liver or kidney cancer.

This chain links TRBV5-5 with TRBJ1-2; TRBD1 aligns across 10 bases. Germline CDR1 and CDR2: SGHKS and YYEKEE (reference sequence). J lost 2 bases, V lost 1 base, and 2 bases had no gene match. CDR3 length: 15 amino acids. The CDR3 region has the DNA TGTGCCAGCAGCTTGTCGGGACAGGGGAACTATGGCTACACCTTC. It specifies CASSLSGQGNYGYTF.

This clone was observed a single time. The chain joins TRBV29-1 to TRBJ2-1, with a possible D match to TRBD2 (6 bases). This CDR3 contains 13 residues. V lost 5 bases and J lost 8, with 16 bases in between. The germline CDR1 and CDR2 sequences are SQVTM and ANQGSEA. CDR3 DNA sequence: TGCAGCGTTAAAGCCCGGCGGGACTATGAGCAGTTCTTC. Amino acid sequence: CSVKARRDYEQFF.

As concerns this clone: A read error may produce the germline difference seen at one junction end. The chain uses TRBV7-2 and TRBJ2-7; 9 bases are a match to TRBD1. The CDR3 loop spans 15 amino acids. Germline loops: CDR1 SGHTA, CDR2 FQGNSA. The chain's CDR3 is CASVESGTGPYGQYF. The CDR3 nucleotides are TGTGCCAGCGTAGAATCCGGGACAGGGCCCTACGGGCAGTACTTC.

The chain couples TRBV6-5 to TRBJ1-1; 7 bases agree with TRBD1. J was trimmed by 4 bases and V by 8 bases; bases with no gene match: 10. In germline, CDR1 is MNHEY, CDR2 SVGAGI. The CDR3 consists of 14 residues. The CDR3 coding sequence is TGTGCCAGCCAAGCAGGGGGGGAGGGCACTGAAGCTTTCTTT. Translated: CASQAGGEGTEAFF.

Turning to this clone: Other nucleotide sequences in the sample specify the same CDR3. The chain links TRBV11-2 to TRBJ1-3, with D hard to call. This CDR3 region has 13 residues. V lost 5 bases and J 4 bases, leaving 9 bases between the germline ends. Germline V lookup: CDR1 SGHAT, CDR2 FQNNGV. CDR3 sequence: CASSPLTGNTIYF. The CDR3 DNA follows: TGTGCCAGCAGCCCCCTCACCGGAAACACCATATATTTT.

This clone was seen more than once but under ten times. J is TRBJ1-2 and V is TRBV11-1; 8 positions match TRBD1. J gave up 4 bases and V 1 base, and 5 bases lay outside the gene matches. Germline V gene sequence: CDR1 SGHAT, CDR2 FQDESV (reference sequence). This CDR3 contains 15 residues. CDR3 coding DNA: TGTGCCAGCAGCTTAGGACAGGGGAAGAGCTATGGCTACACCTTC. Its translation is CASSLGQGKSYGYTF. Supplemented by reference TRBV11-1 and TRBJ1-2, the full variable domain reads EAEVAQSPRYKITEKSQAVAFWCDPISGHATLYWYRQILGQGPELLVQFQDESVVDDSQLPKDRFSAERLKGVDSTLKIQPAELGDSAMYLCASSLGQGKSYGYTFGSGTRLTVV.

V usage is TRBV7-9 and J usage is TRBJ1-1; D not certain. This CDR3 has 13 amino acids. CDR1 and CDR2 (germline): SEHNR, FQNEAQ (reference sequence). V lost 2 bases and J 6 bases, leaving 10 bases between the germline ends. CDR3 residues: CASSLSGSAEAFF. The DNA for the CDR3 is TGTGCCAGCAGCTTATCGGGTTCCGCTGAAGCTTTCTTT.

V is TRBV19 and J is TRBJ2-7, with TRBD2 identical over 14 bases. The V and J ends lost 0 bases and 5 bases, in that order; junction bases with no gene match: 9. Germline CDR1 is LNHDA and CDR2 is SQIVND (reference sequence). This CDR3 contains 18 residues. The CDR3 sequence: CASSIDGTGLAGGHEQYF. In DNA form, the CDR3 reads TGTGCCAGTAGTATAGATGGAACAGGACTAGCGGGAGGTCACGAGCAGTACTTC.

The genes are TRBV6-5 and TRBJ2-5, with D perhaps matching TRBD1 or TRBD2 (6 bases each). The CDR3 covers 14 residues. V was trimmed by 1 base and J by 4 bases, leaving 10 bases between them. Germline CDR1 reads MNHEY; CDR2 reads SVGAGI. Written as DNA, the CDR3 is TGTGCCAGCAGTTACTTAGGGGGGAGAGAGACCCAGTACTTC. Translating gives CASSYLGGRETQYF.

The rearrangement uses TRBV28 and TRBJ2-4; 8 bases map to TRBD1. Looked up from germline, CDR1 is MDHEN and CDR2 is SYDVKM. The CDR3 loop spans 14 amino acids. Trimming cost V 5 bases and J 7 bases; bases outside gene matches: 7. CDR3 DNA sequence: TGTGCCAGCAGTCTAGGACAGGGTTTGAACATTCAGTACTTC. Its translation: CASSLGQGLNIQYF.

Only a few counts were recorded for this clone. The chain uses TRBV2 and TRBJ1-2, with D perhaps TRBD1 (6 bases). This CDR3 is built from 12 residues. Between the trimmed V and J ends, which lost 7 bases and 7 bases, there was a span of 13 bases. From germline, CDR1 is SNHLY and CDR2 FYNNEI. CDR3 nucleotides: TGTGCCAGCACGAGAGGGGGTATTGGCTACACCTTC. It translates to CASTRGGIGYTF.

The V and J genes are TRBV4-1 and TRBJ2-7; tentatively, D is TRBD2 (5 bases). The V end was cut by 0 bases, the J end by 6 bases, with 24 bases between. CDR1 and CDR2 (germline): MGHRA, YSYEKL. This CDR3 has 18 amino acids. The CDR3, as DNA: TGCGCCAGCAGCCAAGATCCCGCCCGTATCGGGGTGGCCCGCGAGCAGTACTTC. This translates into CASSQDPARIGVAREQYF.

With regard to this clone: The sample holds other DNA sequences that translate to the same CDR3. This chain uses TRBV6-5 with TRBJ1-2; the D gene is possibly TRBD1 (5 bases). Germline CDR1 and CDR2: MNHEY and SVGAGI. V dropped 5 bases and J dropped 2 bases, with 12 bases sitting between them. The CDR3 contains 14 residues. In DNA, the CDR3 is TGTGCCAGCAGTCTCACCGGGACCAACTATGGCTACACCTTC. This encodes CASSLTGTNYGYTF.

The CDR3: CASSLVQSYEQYF. The CDR3 nucleotides read TGTGCCAGCAGCTTGGTACAGTCCTACGAGCAGTACTTC. The chain is built from TRBV5-4 and TRBJ2-7, with no clear D. The ends were cut back, 0 bases at V and 1 base at J, with 5 bases in the middle. The CDR3 spans 13 residues. Germline loops: CDR1 SGHNT, CDR2 YYREEE (reference sequence). Variable domain in full (rest from reference TRBV5-4 and TRBJ2-7): ETGVTQSPTHLIKTRGQQVTLRCSSQSGHNTVSWYQQALGQGPQFIFQYYREEENGRGNFPPRFSGLQFPNYSSELNVNALELDDSALYLCASSLVQSYEQYFGPGTRLTVT.

Remarks on this clone: The sample carries other DNA sequences with the same CDR3. This rearrangement joins TRBV5-1 to TRBJ2-5; either TRBD1 or TRBD2 may supply D (5 bases each). The V end lost 0 bases, the J end lost 5 bases, and 11 bases lay between the germline ends. This CDR3 contains 14 residues. Germline lookup yields CDR1 SGHRS and CDR2 YFSETQ. For the CDR3, the DNA is TGCGCCAGCAGCTTGGCGTTAGGGACGGAGACCCAGTACTTC. It encodes CASSLALGTETQYF.

This chain connects TRBV5-6 to TRBJ1-6; D unresolved. Germline V gene sequence: CDR1 SGHDT, CDR2 YYEEEE. The CDR3 totals 13 residues. V lost 4 bases to trimming and J lost 10 bases, with 12 bases between them. The CDR3 nucleotides read TGTGCCAGCAGCGGACTCATGGGGTCACCCCTCCACTTT. Translation: CASSGLMGSPLHF.